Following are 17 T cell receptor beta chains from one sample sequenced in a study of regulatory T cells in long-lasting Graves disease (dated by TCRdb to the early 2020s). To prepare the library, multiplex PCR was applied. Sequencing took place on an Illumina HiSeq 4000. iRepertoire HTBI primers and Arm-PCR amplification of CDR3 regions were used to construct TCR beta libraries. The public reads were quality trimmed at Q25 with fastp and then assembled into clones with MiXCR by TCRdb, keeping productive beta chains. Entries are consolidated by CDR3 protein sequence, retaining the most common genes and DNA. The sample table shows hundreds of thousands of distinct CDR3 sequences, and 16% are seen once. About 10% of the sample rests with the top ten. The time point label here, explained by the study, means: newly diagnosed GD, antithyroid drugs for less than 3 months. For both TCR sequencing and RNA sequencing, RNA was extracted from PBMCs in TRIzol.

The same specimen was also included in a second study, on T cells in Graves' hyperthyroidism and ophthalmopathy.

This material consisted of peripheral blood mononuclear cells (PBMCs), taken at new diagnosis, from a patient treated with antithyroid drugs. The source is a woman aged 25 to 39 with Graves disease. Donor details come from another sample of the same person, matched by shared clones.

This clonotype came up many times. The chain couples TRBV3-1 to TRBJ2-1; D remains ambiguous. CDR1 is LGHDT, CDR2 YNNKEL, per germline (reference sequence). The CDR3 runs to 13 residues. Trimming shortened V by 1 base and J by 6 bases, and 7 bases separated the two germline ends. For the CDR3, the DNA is TGTGCCAGCAGCCAAGGGACCCTCAATGAGCAGTTCTTC. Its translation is CASSQGTLNEQFF.

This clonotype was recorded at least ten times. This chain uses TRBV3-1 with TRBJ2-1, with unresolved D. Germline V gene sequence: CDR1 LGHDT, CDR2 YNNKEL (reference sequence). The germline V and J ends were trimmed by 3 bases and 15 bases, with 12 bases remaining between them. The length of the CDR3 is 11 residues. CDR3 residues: CASSHITATFF. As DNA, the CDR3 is TGTGCCAGCAGCCATATTACGGCTACGTTCTTC.

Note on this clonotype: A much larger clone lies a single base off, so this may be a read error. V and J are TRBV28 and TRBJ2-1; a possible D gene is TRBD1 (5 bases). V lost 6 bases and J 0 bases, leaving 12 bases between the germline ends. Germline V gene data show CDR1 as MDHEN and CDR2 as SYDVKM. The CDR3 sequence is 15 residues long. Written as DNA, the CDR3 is TGTGCCAGCAGCTCGACAGAGGTCTCCTACAATGAGCAGTTCTTC. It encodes CASSSTEVSYNEQFF. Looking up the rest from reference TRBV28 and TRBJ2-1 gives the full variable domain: DVKVTQSSRYLVKRTGEKVFLECVQDMDHENMFWYRQDPGLGLRLIYFSYDVKMKEKGDIPEGYSVSREKKERFSLILESASTNQTSMYLCASSSTEVSYNEQFFGPGTRLTVL.

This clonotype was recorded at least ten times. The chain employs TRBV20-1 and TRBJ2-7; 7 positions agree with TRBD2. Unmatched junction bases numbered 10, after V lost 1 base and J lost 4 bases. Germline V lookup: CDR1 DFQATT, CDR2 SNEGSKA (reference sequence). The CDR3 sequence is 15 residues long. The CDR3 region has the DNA TGCAGTGCTAGAGGAACGGGAGGTTTTTTGTACGAGCAGTACTTC. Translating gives CSARGTGGFLYEQYF.

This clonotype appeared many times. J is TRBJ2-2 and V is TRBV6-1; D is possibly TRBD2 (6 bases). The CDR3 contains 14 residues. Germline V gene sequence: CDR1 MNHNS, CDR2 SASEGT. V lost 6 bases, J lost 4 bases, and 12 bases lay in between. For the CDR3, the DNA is TGTGCCAGCAGCCGCAGGGAGGTCACCGGGGAGCTGTTTTTT. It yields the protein CASSRREVTGELFF.

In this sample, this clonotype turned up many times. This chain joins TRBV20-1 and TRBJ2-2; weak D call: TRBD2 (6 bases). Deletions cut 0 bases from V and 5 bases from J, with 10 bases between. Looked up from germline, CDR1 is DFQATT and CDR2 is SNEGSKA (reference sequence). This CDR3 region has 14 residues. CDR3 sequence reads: CSARDVAETGELFF. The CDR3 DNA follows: TGCAGTGCTAGAGACGTAGCGGAAACCGGGGAGCTGTTTTTT.

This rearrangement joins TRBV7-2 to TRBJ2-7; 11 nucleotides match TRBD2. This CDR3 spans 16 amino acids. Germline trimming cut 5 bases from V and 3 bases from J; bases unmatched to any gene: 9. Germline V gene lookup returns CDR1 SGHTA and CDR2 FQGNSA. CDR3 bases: TGTGCCAGCAGCCTCCGACTAGCGGGGCATTTCTACGAGCAGTACTTC. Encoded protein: CASSLRLAGHFYEQYF.

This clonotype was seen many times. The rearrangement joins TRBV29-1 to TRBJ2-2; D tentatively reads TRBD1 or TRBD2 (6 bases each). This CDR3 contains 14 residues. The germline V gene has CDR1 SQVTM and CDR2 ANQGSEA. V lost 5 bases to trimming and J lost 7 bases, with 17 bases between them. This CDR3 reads CSVRFTGRHGELFF. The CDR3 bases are TGCAGCGTTCGGTTCACAGGGAGGCACGGGGAGCTGTTTTTT.

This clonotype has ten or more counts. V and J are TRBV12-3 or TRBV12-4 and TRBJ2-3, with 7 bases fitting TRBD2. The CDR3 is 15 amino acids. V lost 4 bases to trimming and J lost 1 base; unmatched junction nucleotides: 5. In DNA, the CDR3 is TGTGCCAGCAGTTCCTTTAGCGGGCGCACAGATACGCAGTATTTT. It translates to CASSSFSGRTDTQYF.

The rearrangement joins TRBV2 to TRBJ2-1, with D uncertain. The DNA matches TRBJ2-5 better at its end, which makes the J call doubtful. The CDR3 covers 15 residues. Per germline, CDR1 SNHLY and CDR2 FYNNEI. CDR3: CASRDGSAGQETQYF. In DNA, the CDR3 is TGTGCCAGTAGAGACGGGTCGGCAGGTCAAGAGACCCAGTACTTC.

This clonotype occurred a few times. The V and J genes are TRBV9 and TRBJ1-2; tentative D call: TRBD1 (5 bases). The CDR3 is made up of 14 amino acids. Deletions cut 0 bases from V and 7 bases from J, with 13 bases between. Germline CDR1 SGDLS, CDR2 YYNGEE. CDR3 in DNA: TGTGCCAGCAGCGTAGTCTTCCAGGGCGGTGGCTACACCTTC. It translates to CASSVVFQGGGYTF.

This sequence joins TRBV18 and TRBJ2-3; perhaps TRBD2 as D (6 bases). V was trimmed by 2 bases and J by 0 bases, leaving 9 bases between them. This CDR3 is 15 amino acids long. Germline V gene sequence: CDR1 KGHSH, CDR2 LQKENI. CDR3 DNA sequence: TGTGCCAGCTCACCAAGGGACTGGAGCACAGATACGCAGTATTTT. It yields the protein CASSPRDWSTDTQYF.

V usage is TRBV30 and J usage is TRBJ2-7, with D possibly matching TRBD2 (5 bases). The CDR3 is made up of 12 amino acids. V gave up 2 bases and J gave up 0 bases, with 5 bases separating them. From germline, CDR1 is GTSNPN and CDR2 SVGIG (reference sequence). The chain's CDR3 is CAWSTSSYEQYF. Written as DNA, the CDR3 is TGTGCCTGGAGTACTAGCTCCTACGAGCAGTACTTC.

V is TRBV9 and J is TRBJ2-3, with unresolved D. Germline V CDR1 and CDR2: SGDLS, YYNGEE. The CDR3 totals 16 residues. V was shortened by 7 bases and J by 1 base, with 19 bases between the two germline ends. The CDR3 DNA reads TGTGCCAGCTCAGCGTACCCCGCAGACCGCACAGATACGCAGTATTTT. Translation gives CASSAYPADRTDTQYF.

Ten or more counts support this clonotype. CDR3 coding DNA: TGCGCCAGCAGCCCCTTTGGGCTGGCGCGGGACGCTTACAATGAGCAGTTCTTC. This encodes CASSPFGLARDAYNEQFF. V gene TRBV5-1 combines with J gene TRBJ2-1, with D possibly TRBD2 on 6 matching bases. The CDR3 runs to 18 residues. Germline V gene sequence: CDR1 SGHRS, CDR2 YFSETQ. V lost 4 bases, J lost 4 bases, and 24 bases lay in between.

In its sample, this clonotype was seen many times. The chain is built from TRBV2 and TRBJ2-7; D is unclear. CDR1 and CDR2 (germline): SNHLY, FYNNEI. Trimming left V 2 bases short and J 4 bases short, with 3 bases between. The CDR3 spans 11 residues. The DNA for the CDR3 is TGTGCCAGCAGTGAACGGTACGAGCAGTACTTC. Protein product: CASSERYEQYF. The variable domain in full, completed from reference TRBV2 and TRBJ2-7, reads EPEVTQTPSHQVTQMGQEVILRCVPISNHLYFYWYRQILGQKVEFLVSFYNNEISEKSEIFDDQFSVERPDGSNFTLKIRSTKLEDSAMYFCASSERYEQYFGPGTRLTVT.

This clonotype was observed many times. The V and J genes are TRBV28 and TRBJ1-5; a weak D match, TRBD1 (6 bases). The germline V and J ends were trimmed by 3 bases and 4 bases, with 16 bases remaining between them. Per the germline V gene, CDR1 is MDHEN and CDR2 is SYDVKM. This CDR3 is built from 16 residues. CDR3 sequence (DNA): TGTGCCAGCAGTTTTAGGACAGACCACGCAAATCAGCCCCAGCATTTT. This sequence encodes CASSFRTDHANQPQHF.